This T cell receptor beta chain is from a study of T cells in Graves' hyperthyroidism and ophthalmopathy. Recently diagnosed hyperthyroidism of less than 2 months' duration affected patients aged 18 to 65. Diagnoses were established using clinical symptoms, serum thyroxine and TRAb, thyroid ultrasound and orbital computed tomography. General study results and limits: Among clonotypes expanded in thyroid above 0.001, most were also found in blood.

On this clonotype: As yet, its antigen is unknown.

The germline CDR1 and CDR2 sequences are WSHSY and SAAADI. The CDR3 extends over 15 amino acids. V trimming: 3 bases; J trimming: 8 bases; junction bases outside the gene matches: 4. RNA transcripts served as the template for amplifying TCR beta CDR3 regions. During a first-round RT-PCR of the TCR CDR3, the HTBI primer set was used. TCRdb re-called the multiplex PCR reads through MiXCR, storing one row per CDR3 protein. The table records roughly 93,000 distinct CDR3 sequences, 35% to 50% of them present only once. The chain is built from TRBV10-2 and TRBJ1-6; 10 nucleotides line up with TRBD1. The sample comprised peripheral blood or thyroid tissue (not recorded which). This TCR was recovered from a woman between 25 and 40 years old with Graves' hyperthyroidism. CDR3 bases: TGCGCCAGCAGTGATGAAGGGACAGGGGATTCACCCCTCCACTTT. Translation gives CASSDEGTGDSPLHF.